In its sample, the clone carrying this T cell receptor (beta chain) was seen many times. Antigen unknown. TCRdb reprocessed the reads via MiXCR and lists one record per CDR3 protein. The sample lists some 280,000 distinct CDR3 sequences, approximately 15% occurring once. Trimming shortened V by 6 bases and J by 0 bases, and 14 bases separated the two germline ends. This CDR3 is 15 amino acids long. Germline CDR1 ENHRY, CDR2 SYGVKD. The source of the sample is a study of T cell repertoires in cytomegalovirus infection. About the study: A matching HLA type, together with CMV infection, was signaled by public TCR beta signatures.

Study results and limitations: The ex vivo response showed dominance by HLA-C-restricted CMV-specific TCR beta clonotypes. Frequencies of public TCR beta families were cumulated, and this identified carriers of CMV plus the relevant HLA.

The sample was PBMCs. This sequence was found in a human donor in good health (CMV status not recorded). Some clones in this sample may be carry-over from other donors' samples. The rearrangement links TRBV10-3 to TRBJ1-1, with D perhaps matching TRBD1 (6 bases). CDR3 protein: CAIRTTGEMNTEAFF. Here the CDR3 DNA reads TGTGCCATCAGGACGACAGGCGAAATGAACACTGAAGCTTTCTTT.